Listed here is a single T cell receptor (beta chain). Source study methods: For nucleated cells, counts were estimated from reference gene primer amplification. Sequenced by immunoSEQ multiplex PCR; TCRdb stores in-frame clones only, minus some. The V and J calls and clone size are taken from that table; D and trimming were inferred from the DNA. The table includes over 150,000 clones, over 80% detected once. Losses at the gene ends were 2 bases for V and 9 bases for J; bases not matched to a gene: 12. Germline V CDR1 and CDR2: SGHVS, FQNEAQ. The CDR3 runs 15 residues. The data were taken from a study of blood T cell repertoires in COVID-19. Study overall: The study drew acute and convalescent COVID-19 samples from the United States, Italy and Spain. T cells, B-cell-depleted T cells, or PBMCs provided the cDNA or gDNA that served as material.

The chain is built from TRBV7-8 and TRBJ1-2; TRBD1 aligns across 7 bases. What was sequenced was peripheral blood. This sequence originates from a woman aged 40 to 50 with COVID-19, enrolled during active disease. DNA of the CDR3: TGTGCCAGCAGCTTAAAACGGCAGGGGGAGTTGAGCTACACCTTC. This gives the protein CASSLKRQGELSYTF.